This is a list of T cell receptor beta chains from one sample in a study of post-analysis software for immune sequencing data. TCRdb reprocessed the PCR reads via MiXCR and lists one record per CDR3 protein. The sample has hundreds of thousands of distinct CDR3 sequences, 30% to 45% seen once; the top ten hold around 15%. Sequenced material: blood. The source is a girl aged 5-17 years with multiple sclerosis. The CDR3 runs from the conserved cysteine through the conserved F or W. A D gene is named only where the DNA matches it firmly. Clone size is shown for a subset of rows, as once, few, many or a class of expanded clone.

cdr3_nt: TGCGCCAGCAGCTTGGGGTCGGGGTTCTATGGCTACACCTTC
cdr3_aa: CASSLGSGFYGYTF
j_call: TRBJ1-2
d_call: NA
clone_size: NA
v_call: TRBV5-5

cdr3_nt: TGTGCCATCAGTGAAGGGTGGCCAAGGGATTCACCCCTCCACTTT
cdr3_aa: CAISEGWPRDSPLHF
j_call: TRBJ1-6
d_call: NA
clone_size: NA
v_call: TRBV10-3

cdr3_nt: TGCGCCAGCAGCCAAGATGGCAGGGGGGCGGGCTACGAGCAGTACTTC
cdr3_aa: CASSQDGRGAGYEQYF
j_call: TRBJ2-7
d_call: NA
clone_size: many
v_call: TRBV4-1

cdr3_nt: TGTGCCAGCAGTTACTTCGGGGCTTCAGCCAAAAACATTCAGTACTTC
cdr3_aa: CASSYFGASAKNIQYF
j_call: TRBJ2-4
d_call: NA
clone_size: NA
v_call: TRBV6-6

cdr3_nt: TGCGCCAGCCGTTGGGGCAGTGACTATGGCTACACCTTC
cdr3_aa: CASRWGSDYGYTF
j_call: TRBJ1-2
d_call: NA
clone_size: NA
v_call: TRBV5-1

cdr3_nt: TGTGCCAGCAGCGAGCGGGGGGGCGGGGAGACCCAGTACTTC
cdr3_aa: CASSERGGGETQYF
j_call: TRBJ2-5
d_call: TRBD2
clone_size: NA
v_call: TRBV9

cdr3_nt: TGTGCCAGCAGTGACGTGGGACGCACAGATACGCAGTATTTT
cdr3_aa: CASSDVGRTDTQYF
j_call: TRBJ2-3
d_call: NA
clone_size: NA
v_call: TRBV2

cdr3_nt: TGCGCCAGCAGCTTCGGCCCGTTGAACACTGAAGCTTTCTTT
cdr3_aa: CASSFGPLNTEAFF
j_call: TRBJ1-1
d_call: NA
clone_size: NA
v_call: TRBV5-1

cdr3_nt: TGTGCCAGCAGTTACGCCCAGGACGGAGCTCTCACAGATACGCAGTATTTT
cdr3_aa: CASSYAQDGALTDTQYF
j_call: TRBJ2-3
d_call: NA
clone_size: few
v_call: TRBV6-6

cdr3_nt: TGTGCCAGCAGCCCAACAGGGGAAAGGCCGCAGTATTTT
cdr3_aa: CASSPTGERPQYF
j_call: TRBJ2-3
d_call: TRBD1
clone_size: few
v_call: TRBV5-6

cdr3_nt: TGTGCCAGCGGAAACGTAGGGCCCAATGAGCAGTTCTTC
cdr3_aa: CASGNVGPNEQFF
j_call: TRBJ2-1
d_call: NA
clone_size: NA
v_call: TRBV7-9

cdr3_nt: TGTGCCAGCAGAACCACATGGGCCGGACCTGAAGCTTTCTTT
cdr3_aa: CASRTTWAGPEAFF
j_call: TRBJ1-1
d_call: NA
clone_size: NA
v_call: TRBV12-3/TRBV12-4